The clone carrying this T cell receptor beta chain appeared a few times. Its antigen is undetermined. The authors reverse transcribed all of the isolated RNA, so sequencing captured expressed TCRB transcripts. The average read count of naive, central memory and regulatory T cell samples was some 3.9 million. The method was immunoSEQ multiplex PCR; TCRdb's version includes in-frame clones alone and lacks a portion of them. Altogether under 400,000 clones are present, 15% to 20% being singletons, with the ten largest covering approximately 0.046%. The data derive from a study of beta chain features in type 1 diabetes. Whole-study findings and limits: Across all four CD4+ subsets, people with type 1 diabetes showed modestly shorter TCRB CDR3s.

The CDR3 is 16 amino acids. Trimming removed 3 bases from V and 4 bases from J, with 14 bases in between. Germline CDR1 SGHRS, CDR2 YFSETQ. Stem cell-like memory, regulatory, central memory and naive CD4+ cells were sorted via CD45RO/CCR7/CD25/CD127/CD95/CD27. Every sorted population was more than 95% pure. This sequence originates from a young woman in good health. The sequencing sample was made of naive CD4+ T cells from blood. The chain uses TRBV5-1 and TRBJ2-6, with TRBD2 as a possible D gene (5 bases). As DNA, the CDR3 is TGCGCCAGCAGCTCGGACGGCGGGTCGGGGGCCAACGTCCTGACTTTC. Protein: CASSSDGGSGANVLTF.